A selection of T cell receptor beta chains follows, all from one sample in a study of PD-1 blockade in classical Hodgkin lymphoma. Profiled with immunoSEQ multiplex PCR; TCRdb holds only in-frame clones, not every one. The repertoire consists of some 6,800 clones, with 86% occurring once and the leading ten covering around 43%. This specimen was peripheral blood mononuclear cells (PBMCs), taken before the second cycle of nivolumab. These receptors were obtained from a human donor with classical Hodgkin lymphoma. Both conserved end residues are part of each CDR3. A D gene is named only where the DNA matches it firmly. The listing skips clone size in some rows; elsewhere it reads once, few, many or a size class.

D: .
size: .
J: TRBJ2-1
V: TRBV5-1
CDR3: CASSTGQSGDEQFF
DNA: TGCGCCAGCAGCACCGGGCAGTCTGGTGATGAGCAGTTCTTC

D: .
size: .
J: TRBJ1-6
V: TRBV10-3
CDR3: CAISYGSSSSPLHF
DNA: TGTGCCATCAGTTACGGCAGTTCCTCCTCACCCCTCCACTTT

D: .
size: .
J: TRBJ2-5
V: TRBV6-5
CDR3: CASSDLQTQYF
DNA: TGTGCCAGCAGTGACCTCCAGACCCAGTACTTC

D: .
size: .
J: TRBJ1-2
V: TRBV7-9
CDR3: CASGVVGGNGYTF
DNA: TGTGCCAGCGGAGTCGTGGGAGGGAATGGCTACACCTTC

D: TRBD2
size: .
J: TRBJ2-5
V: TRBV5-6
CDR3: CASSLVGGETQYF
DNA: TGTGCCAGCAGCTTGGTGGGAGGGGAGACCCAGTACTTC

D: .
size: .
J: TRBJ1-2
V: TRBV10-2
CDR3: CASGEGLNYGYTF
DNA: TGCGCCAGCGGAGAAGGCCTTAACTATGGCTACACCTTC

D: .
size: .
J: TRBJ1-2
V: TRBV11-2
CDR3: CASSPQDRHGYTF
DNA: TGTGCCAGCAGCCCCCAGGATAGGCATGGCTACACCTTC

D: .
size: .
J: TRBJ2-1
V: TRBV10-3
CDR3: CAISEERANEQFF
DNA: TGTGCCATCAGTGAAGAACGGGCTAATGAGCAGTTCTTC

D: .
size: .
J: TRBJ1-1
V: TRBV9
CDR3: CASSPWSLSGTEAFF
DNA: TGTGCCAGCAGCCCTTGGTCTTTGTCGGGCACTGAAGCTTTCTTT

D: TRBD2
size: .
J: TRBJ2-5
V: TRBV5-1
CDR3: CASSLGGLVQETQYF
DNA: TGCGCCAGCAGCTTGGGGGGACTAGTGCAAGAGACCCAGTACTTC

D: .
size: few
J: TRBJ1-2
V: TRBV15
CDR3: CATSRGRQNYGYTF
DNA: TGTGCCACCAGCAGAGGAAGACAGAACTATGGCTACACCTTC

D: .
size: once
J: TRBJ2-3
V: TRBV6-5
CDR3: CASSPQGYYTDTQYF
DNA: TGTGCCAGCAGCCCCCAGGGGTATTACACAGATACGCAGTATTTT

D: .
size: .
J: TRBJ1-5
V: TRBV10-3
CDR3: CAISESPGPPQPQHF
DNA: TGTGCCATCAGTGAGTCCCCAGGGCCCCCTCAGCCCCAGCATTTT

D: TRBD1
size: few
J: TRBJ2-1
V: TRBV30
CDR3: CAWETGANEQFF
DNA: TGTGCCTGGGAGACAGGGGCCAATGAGCAGTTCTTC

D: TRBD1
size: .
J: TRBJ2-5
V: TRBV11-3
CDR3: CASSRGTGWETQYF
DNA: TGTGCCAGCAGCCGTGGGACAGGGTGGGAGACCCAGTACTTC

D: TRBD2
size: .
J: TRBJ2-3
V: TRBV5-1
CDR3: CASSLGGLASDTQYF
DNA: TGCGCCAGCAGCTTGGGGGGACTAGCTTCAGATACGCAGTATTTT

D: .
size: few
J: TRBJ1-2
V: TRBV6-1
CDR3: CASSDGRYYGYTF
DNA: TGTGCCAGCAGTGACGGACGCTACTATGGCTACACCTTC

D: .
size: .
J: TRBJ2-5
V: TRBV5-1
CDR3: CASSPSPARPYQETQYF
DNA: TGCGCCAGCTCCCCATCCCCGGCCAGGCCCTACCAAGAGACCCAGTACTTC

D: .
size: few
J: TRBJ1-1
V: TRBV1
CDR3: CTSSQDRQGLDTEAFF
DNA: TGCACCAGCAGCCAAGATAGACAGGGGTTGGACACTGAAGCTTTCTTT

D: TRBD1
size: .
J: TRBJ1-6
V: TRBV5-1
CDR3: CASSLDRTGVYNSPLHF
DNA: TGCGCCAGCAGCTTGGATCGGACAGGGGTTTATAATTCACCCCTCCACTTT

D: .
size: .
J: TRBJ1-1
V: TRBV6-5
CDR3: CASSGPRNTEAFF
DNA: TGTGCCAGCAGTGGACCGAGGAACACTGAAGCTTTCTTT

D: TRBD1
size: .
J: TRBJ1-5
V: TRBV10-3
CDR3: CAIRGQGKGQPQHF
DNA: TGTGCCATCAGGGGACAGGGTAAAGGTCAGCCCCAGCATTTT

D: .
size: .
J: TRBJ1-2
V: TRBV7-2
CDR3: CASTLRGYTF
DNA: TGTGCCAGCACCTTAAGGGGCTACACCTTC

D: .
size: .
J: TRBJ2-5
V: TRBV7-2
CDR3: CASSLGPGQETQYF
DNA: TGTGCCAGCAGCTTAGGCCCGGGCCAAGAGACCCAGTACTTC

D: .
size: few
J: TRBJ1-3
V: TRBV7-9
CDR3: CASSFPGGSGNTIYF
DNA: TGTGCCAGCAGCTTTCCAGGCGGCTCTGGAAACACCATATATTTT

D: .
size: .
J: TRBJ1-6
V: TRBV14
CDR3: CASSPSGILNSPLHF
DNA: TGTGCCAGCAGCCCCTCAGGAATACTAAATTCACCCCTCCACTTT

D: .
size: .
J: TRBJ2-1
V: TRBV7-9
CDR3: CASSLPYNEQFF
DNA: TGTGCCAGCAGCCTACCATACAATGAGCAGTTCTTC

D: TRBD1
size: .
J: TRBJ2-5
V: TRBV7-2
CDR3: CASSLTRGRETQYF
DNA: TGTGCCAGCAGCTTGACCAGGGGGCGAGAGACCCAGTACTTC

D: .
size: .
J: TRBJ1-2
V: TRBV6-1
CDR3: CASSGTEGGAFGYTF
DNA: TGTGCCAGCAGTGGAACCGAGGGAGGGGCGTTTGGCTACACCTTC

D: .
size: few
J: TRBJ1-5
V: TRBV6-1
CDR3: CASSEGRPHQPQHF
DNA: TGTGCCAGCAGTGAAGGGCGGCCCCATCAGCCCCAGCATTTT

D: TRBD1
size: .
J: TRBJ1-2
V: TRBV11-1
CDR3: CASSFGQALNYGYTF
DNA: TGTGCCAGCAGCTTCGGACAGGCGCTTAACTATGGCTACACCTTC

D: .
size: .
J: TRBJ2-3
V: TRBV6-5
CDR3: CASSPWTGTDTQYF
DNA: TGTGCCAGCAGCCCTTGGACAGGCACAGATACGCAGTATTTT

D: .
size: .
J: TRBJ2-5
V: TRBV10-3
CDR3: CAISLGLLEGETQYF
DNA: TGTGCCATCAGTCTCGGACTTTTGGAGGGGGAGACCCAGTACTTC

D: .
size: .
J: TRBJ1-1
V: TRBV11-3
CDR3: CASSLGPRHSSTEAFF
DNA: TGTGCCAGCAGCTTAGGACCGAGGCATTCTTCTACTGAAGCTTTCTTT

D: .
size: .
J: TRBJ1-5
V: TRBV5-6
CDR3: CASSLGGYINQPQHF
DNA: TGTGCCAGCAGCTTGGGTGGGTATATCAATCAGCCCCAGCATTTT

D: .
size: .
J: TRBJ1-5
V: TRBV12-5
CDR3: CASGFGFNQPQHF
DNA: TGTGCTAGTGGTTTTGGCTTCAATCAGCCCCAGCATTTT

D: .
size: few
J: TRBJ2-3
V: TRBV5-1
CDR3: CASSLGQPADTQYF
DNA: TGCGCCAGCAGCTTGGGACAGCCCGCAGATACGCAGTATTTT

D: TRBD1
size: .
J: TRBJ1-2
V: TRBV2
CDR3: CASSGGQNYGYTF
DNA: TGTGCCAGCAGTGGGGGACAGAACTATGGCTACACCTTC

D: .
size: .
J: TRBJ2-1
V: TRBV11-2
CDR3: CASSLNPVNEQFF
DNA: TGTGCCAGCAGCTTAAATCCAGTCAATGAGCAGTTCTTC

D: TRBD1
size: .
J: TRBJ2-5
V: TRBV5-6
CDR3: CASSLPSGRGETQYF
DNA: TGTGCCAGCAGCTTGCCATCGGGCAGGGGGGAGACCCAGTACTTC

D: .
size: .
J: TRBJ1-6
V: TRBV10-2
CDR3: CASRGQGSPLHF
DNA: TGCGCCAGCAGGGGTCAGGGTTCACCCCTCCACTTT

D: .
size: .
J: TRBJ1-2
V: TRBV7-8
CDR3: CASSLGDAGANYGYTF
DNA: TGTGCCAGCAGCTTAGGGGATGCGGGAGCTAACTATGGCTACACCTTC

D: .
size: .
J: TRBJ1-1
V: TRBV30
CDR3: CAWSHRAYEAFF
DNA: TGTGCCTGGAGCCATCGGGCGTATGAAGCTTTCTTT

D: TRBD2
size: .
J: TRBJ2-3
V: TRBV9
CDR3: CASSVEVSGGPFTDTQYF
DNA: TGTGCCAGCAGCGTAGAAGTTAGCGGGGGGCCATTCACAGATACGCAGTATTTT

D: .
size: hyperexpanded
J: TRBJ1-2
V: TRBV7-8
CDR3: CASRPQLANYGYTF
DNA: TGTGCCAGCAGACCCCAGTTAGCTAACTATGGCTACACCTTC

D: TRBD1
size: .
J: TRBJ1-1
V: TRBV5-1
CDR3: CASSADRGTEAFF
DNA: TGCGCCAGCAGCGCGGACAGGGGCACTGAAGCTTTCTTT

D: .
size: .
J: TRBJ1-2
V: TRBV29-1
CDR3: CSITALRANYGYTF
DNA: TGCAGCATAACCGCGTTGCGGGCGAACTATGGCTACACCTTC